The rows below give T cell receptor beta chains drawn from one sample of a study of CD8 T cells in ankylosing spondylitis. TCRdb reanalysed the 5' RACE reads using MiXCR and keeps one entry per CDR3 protein. The data show under 550,000 distinct CDR3 sequences, with roughly 25% seen just once and 0.89% held by the top ten. Sequenced: blood, either unsorted or a sorted T cell fraction (not recorded which). All receptors come from a male donor with ankylosing spondylitis. CDR3s include the opening cysteine and the closing phenylalanine or tryptophan. The D gene is left open where the match is weak. Rows give clone size only sometimes, using once, few, many, or a class for an expanded clone.

DNA: TGCAGTGCTAGAGTGCTCGTTGGAGAGACCCAGTACTTC
CDR3: CSARVLVGETQYF
size: once
D: -
length: 13
V: TRBV20-1
J: TRBJ2-5

DNA: TGTGCCAGCAGCTTGTACGCGGGAGGGAGGGCAGATACGCAGTATTTT
CDR3: CASSLYAGGRADTQYF
size: few
D: TRBD2
length: 16
V: TRBV5-4
J: TRBJ2-3

DNA: TGTGCCAGCAGTAGGGTTCTAGTGAACACTGAAGCTTTCTTT
CDR3: CASSRVLVNTEAFF
size: few
D: -
length: 14
V: TRBV12-3/TRBV12-4
J: TRBJ1-1

DNA: TGTGCCAGCAGCCCCCCTGGGGCCGGTAATGAAAAACTGTTTTTT
CDR3: CASSPPGAGNEKLFF
size: -
D: -
length: 15
V: TRBV28
J: TRBJ1-4

DNA: TGTGCCAGCAGTTTCTCACCGGAGACCCAGTACTTC
CDR3: CASSFSPETQYF
size: few
D: -
length: 12
V: TRBV12-3/TRBV12-4
J: TRBJ2-5

DNA: TGTGCTAGTGGTTCCCCACTGACAGGGGAGGGGACCTACAATGAGCAGTTCTTC
CDR3: CASGSPLTGEGTYNEQFF
size: -
D: -
length: 18
V: TRBV12-5
J: TRBJ2-1

DNA: TGCAGTGCTAGTCCCTTGAATGAGCAGTTCTTC
CDR3: CSASPLNEQFF
size: few
D: -
length: 11
V: TRBV20-1
J: TRBJ2-1

DNA: TGTGCCAGCGGACAGGGGCGGAATTCACCCCTCCACTTT
CDR3: CASGQGRNSPLHF
size: -
D: TRBD1
length: 13
V: TRBV11-2
J: TRBJ1-6

DNA: TGCAGTGCTAGAGGTGGGACTAGCGCTTCCTACGAGCAGTACTTC
CDR3: CSARGGTSASYEQYF
size: -
D: TRBD2
length: 15
V: TRBV20-1
J: TRBJ2-7

DNA: TGTGCCAGCAGTTTAGCAGGGACAGGGAGAATGGCTTTCTTT
CDR3: CASSLAGTGRMAFF
size: -
D: TRBD1
length: 14
V: TRBV12-3/TRBV12-4
J: TRBJ1-1

DNA: TGTGCCAGTAGTATTATTCAGGGAGAGCAGGAGACCCAGTACTTC
CDR3: CASSIIQGEQETQYF
size: -
D: -
length: 15
V: TRBV19
J: TRBJ2-5

DNA: TGCAGTGCTAGAGACCCTAGCGGGAGGAGTTCGGTAGATACGCAGTATTTT
CDR3: CSARDPSGRSSVDTQYF
size: -
D: TRBD2
length: 17
V: TRBV20-1
J: TRBJ2-3

DNA: TGCAGTGCTAGGGGGAAGGCCTACAATGAGCAGTTCTTC
CDR3: CSARGKAYNEQFF
size: few
D: -
length: 13
V: TRBV20-1
J: TRBJ2-1

DNA: TGTGCCAGCAGCTACACCGGGACTAGCTCCTACGAGCAGTACTTC
CDR3: CASSYTGTSSYEQYF
size: -
D: TRBD2
length: 15
V: TRBV7-2
J: TRBJ2-7

DNA: TGTGCCAGCAGCTTGGTAACGGGAGTCGTGCATGAGCAGTTCTTC
CDR3: CASSLVTGVVHEQFF
size: few
D: -
length: 15
V: TRBV5-5
J: TRBJ2-1

DNA: TGTGCCATCAGTGAACAGGGGAATGAGCAGTTCTTC
CDR3: CAISEQGNEQFF
size: few
D: TRBD1
length: 12
V: TRBV10-3
J: TRBJ2-1

DNA: -
CDR3: CASSFLETGGPGELFF
size: few
D: -
length: 16
V: TRBV12-3/TRBV12-4
J: TRBJ2-2

DNA: TGCGCCAGCAGCTGGCTAGCGGGGAACCAAGAGACCCAGTACTTC
CDR3: CASSWLAGNQETQYF
size: few
D: TRBD2
length: 15
V: TRBV5-1
J: TRBJ2-5

DNA: TGTGCCAGCAGCCAACCTAGCGGGAGAGGGGAGCTGTTTTTT
CDR3: CASSQPSGRGELFF
size: -
D: TRBD2
length: 14
V: TRBV3-1
J: TRBJ2-2

DNA: TGTGCCAGCGTCCCGTCGGGGGCTCCGAACACCGGGGAGCTGTTTTTT
CDR3: CASVPSGAPNTGELFF
size: few
D: -
length: 16
V: TRBV2
J: TRBJ2-2

DNA: TGTGCCAGCAGCTTAGGGCTTGGGAGTTCCGATACGCAGTATTTT
CDR3: CASSLGLGSSDTQYF
size: -
D: -
length: 15
V: TRBV7-8
J: TRBJ2-3

DNA: TGTGCCAGCAGCTTAAACTACGCTAATTCACCCCTCCACTTT
CDR3: CASSLNYANSPLHF
size: -
D: -
length: 14
V: TRBV7-9
J: TRBJ1-6

DNA: TGCGCCAGCAGGGGGGACAGGGCCTCCCAAGAGACCCAGTACTTC
CDR3: CASRGDRASQETQYF
size: -
D: TRBD1
length: 15
V: TRBV10-2
J: TRBJ2-5

DNA: TGCGCCAGCAGCTTGAGTCTACTCACCACAGATACGCAGTATTTT
CDR3: CASSLSLLTTDTQYF
size: few
D: -
length: 15
V: TRBV5-1
J: TRBJ2-3

DNA: TGTGCCAGCAGCTTTTCGGGAGCCCGAAGGGACGAGCAGTACTTC
CDR3: CASSFSGARRDEQYF
size: -
D: -
length: 15
V: TRBV7-9
J: TRBJ2-7

DNA: TGTGCCACCAGTGACCCTAAATCGGCAGGGACCAAAAACATTCAGTACTTC
CDR3: CATSDPKSAGTKNIQYF
size: -
D: -
length: 17
V: TRBV24-1
J: TRBJ2-4